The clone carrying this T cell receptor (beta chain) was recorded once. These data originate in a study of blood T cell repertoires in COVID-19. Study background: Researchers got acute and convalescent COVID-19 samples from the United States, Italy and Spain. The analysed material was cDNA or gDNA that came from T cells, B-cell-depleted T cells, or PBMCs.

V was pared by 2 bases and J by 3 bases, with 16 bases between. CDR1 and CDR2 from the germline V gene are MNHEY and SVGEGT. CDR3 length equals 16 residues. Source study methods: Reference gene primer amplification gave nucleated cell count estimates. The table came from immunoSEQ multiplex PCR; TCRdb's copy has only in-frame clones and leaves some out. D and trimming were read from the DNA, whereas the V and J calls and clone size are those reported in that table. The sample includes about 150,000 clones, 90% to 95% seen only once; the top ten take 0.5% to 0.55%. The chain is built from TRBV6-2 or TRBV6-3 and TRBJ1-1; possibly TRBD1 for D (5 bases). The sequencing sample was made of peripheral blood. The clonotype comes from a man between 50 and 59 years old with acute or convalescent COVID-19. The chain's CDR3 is CASSYTQGSGDTEAFF. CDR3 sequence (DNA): TGTGCCAGCAGTTACACCCAGGGTTCGGGCGACACTGAAGCTTTCTTT.